This T cell receptor beta chain stems from a study of OX40 agonist ivuxolimab in advanced cancers. About the investigation overall: The costimulatory receptor OX40 (CD134) was targeted by ivuxolimab, a fully human IgG2 agonistic monoclonal antibody. Intravenous ivuxolimab was administered to patients every 2 weeks at six dose levels: 0.01, 0.1, 0.3, 1.5, 3 and 10 mg/kg. Of the roughly 52 dose-escalation patients, hepatocellular carcinoma was present in about 20, melanoma in some 15, renal cell carcinoma in 9 and head and neck cancer in 9. A male proportion of about 79% and a mean age of 60 years, ranging from roughly 23 to 90, were recorded for the dose-escalation cohort. Prior anti-PD-1, anti-PD-L1 or anti-CTLA-4 therapy was permitted, and checkpoint inhibitors had been received by under 50% of dose-escalation patients. Partial responses occurred in three dose-escalation patients: two with cutaneous melanoma and one with hepatocellular carcinoma. The purpose of peripheral TCRbeta sequencing was to test whether ivuxolimab changed TCR sequence diversity and led to clonal T-cell expansion. The paper describes the monotherapy dose-escalation part (N of about 47 patients) of the phase I trial of ivuxolimab.

To note about this clone: Its specific antigen is unknown. No base qualities exist here, and no much larger clone lies one base off it.

Patients with a history of autoimmune disease or receiving systemic immunosuppression were excluded from the trial. In every dose cohort, peripheral blood was drawn for TCR sequencing at baseline, cycle 4 day 1, and cycle 7 day 1. Samples were obtained from an open-label, multicenter, first-in-human phase I dose-escalation trial of ivuxolimab. Adults with locally advanced or metastatic melanoma, renal cell carcinoma, hepatocellular carcinoma or head and neck squamous cell carcinoma were enrolled in the trial. Before TCR sequencing, CD4+ and CD8+ T cells were separately sorted from peripheral blood. Genomic DNA was extracted from sorted cells for sequencing of the TCRbeta CDR3 region. TCRbeta CDR3 regions were sequenced using the immunoSEQ Assay. What TCRdb holds here is the immuneACCESS table cut down to in-frame rearrangements. Part of the clones is not present; checked against another copy, under half of the missing clones reflect an unresolved V gene, and the others are unexplained. This sample gives 55,000 to 70,000 clones in total; roughly 92% of them show up just once. The ten largest account for more than 7.5% of the sample.

Broader findings and caveats from the paper: Low levels of normalized T-cell clonal expansion were also seen in some patients who did not respond. At doses of 0.1 to 3.0 mg/kg, clonal expansion of both CD4+ and CD8+ T cells in blood was seen between baseline and week 6. Antigen specificity was not determined for the clonally expanded peripheral T cells. On average, CD8+ T cells showed more expanded clones than CD4+ T cells after ivuxolimab. In the 0.1-3.0 mg/kg groups, partial responders were among the patients with the lowest normalized peripheral clonal expansion, particularly in CD8+ T cells.

The CDR3 measures 14 amino acids from cysteine to phenylalanine. Of the read, only the CDR3 DNA is kept; its 42 bases are in frame from base 1. The germline V gene (reference sequence) supplies CDR1 LNHDA and CDR2 SQIVND. V is clipped by 1 base and J by 0 bases, and the sequence between their germline boundaries is 7 bases long. The sequence was collected from an adult with an advanced solid tumor such as melanoma, head and neck, liver or kidney cancer. The receptor chain draws on TRBV19 and TRBJ2-7; the D gene lacks a confident call. The sequencing used CD4+ or CD8+ T cells sorted from blood, collected in a trial of the OX40 agonist ivuxolimab. The CDR3 has the sequence CASSIASFSYEQYF. The nucleotides are TGTGCCAGTAGTATAGCCTCCTTCTCCTACGAGCAGTACTTC.